This T cell receptor beta chain came from a study of blood T cell repertoires in COVID-19. As for the study in general: Specimens from acute and convalescent COVID-19 originated in the United States, Italy and Spain. T cells, B-cell-depleted T cells, or PBMCs provided the cDNA or gDNA that served as material.

V was cut by 7 bases and J by 6 bases, with 16 bases left in between. Germline V gives CDR1 MDHEN, CDR2 SYDVKM. The CDR3 extends over 14 amino acids. Original processing methods: Amplification with reference gene primers provided the estimates of nucleated cell counts. Clones were read by immunoSEQ multiplex PCR, and TCRdb kept only the in-frame ones, dropping some. The DNA was the basis for D and trimming; V, J and clone size are from that table. The table shows 250,000 to 350,000 clones, with approximately 83% occurring only once. This clone has only a few counts. This chain uses TRBV28 with TRBJ1-5; D remains ambiguous. The source material was peripheral blood. The source of this sequence is a person between 70 and 80 years old with COVID-19, enrolled during active disease. CDR3 sequence: CASKWGGMLQPQHF. The CDR3 DNA sequence: TGTGCCAGCAAATGGGGAGGGATGCTTCAGCCCCAGCATTTT.